These T cell receptor beta chains were read from a single sample in a study of blood T cell repertoires in COVID-19. Generated by immunoSEQ multiplex PCR, the TCRdb table keeps only in-frame clones and is missing some. Among 40,000 or so clones listed, about 90% were seen once. The material sequenced was peripheral blood. These receptors all come from a human donor in a cohort sampled during active COVID-19. The CDR3 runs from the conserved cysteine through the conserved F or W. Fields, in order: J gene, clone size, D gene, V gene, CDR3 protein, CDR3 DNA. D genes are given only for firm matches. The size field is filled for only some rows; it gives once, few, many or a size class.

TRBJ2-7,.,.,TRBV20-1,CSATSGHEQYF,TGCAGTGCTACCAGTGGCCACGAGCAGTACTTC
TRBJ1-2,.,TRBD1,TRBV7-2,CASSLRTGGNYGYTF,TGTGCCAGCAGCTTACGGACAGGGGGGAACTATGGCTACACCTTC
TRBJ1-1,once,.,TRBV11-2,CASSLVLTEAFF,TGTGCCAGCAGCTTAGTACTGACTGAAGCTTTCTTT
TRBJ1-1,.,.,TRBV21-1,CASMGQGVTEAFF,TGTGCCAGCATGGGACAGGGGGTCACTGAAGCTTTCTTT
TRBJ1-3,.,.,TRBV6-2/TRBV6-3,CASSYSGLGNTIYF,TGTGCCAGCAGTTACTCGGGCCTCGGAAACACCATATATTTT
TRBJ1-6,.,.,TRBV5-4,CASSFAGSYNSPLHF,TGTGCCAGCAGCTTTGCAGGTTCCTATAATTCACCCCTCCACTTT
TRBJ1-1,.,.,TRBV4-1,CASSAGQMGTEAFF,TGCGCCAGCAGCGCCGGACAGATGGGCACTGAAGCTTTCTTT
TRBJ1-2,.,TRBD1,TRBV27,CASQGAGGTYGYTF,TGTGCCAGCCAGGGGGCAGGGGGGACCTATGGCTACACCTTC
TRBJ2-7,.,.,TRBV12-5,CASGLVLARGNYEQYF,TGTGCTAGTGGTTTGGTACTGGCAAGGGGGAACTACGAGCAGTACTTC
TRBJ1-4,.,TRBD1,TRBV7-9,CASSFGDRGGLNEKLFF,TGTGCCAGCAGCTTTGGAGACAGGGGGGGCCTTAATGAAAAACTGTTTTTT
TRBJ1-1,.,TRBD1,TRBV7-8,CASSSDRENTEAFF,TGTGCCAGCAGCTCAGACAGGGAGAACACTGAAGCTTTCTTT
TRBJ2-1,once,.,TRBV5-6,CASSLVSGAYNEQFF,TGTGCCAGCAGCTTGGTTTCCGGGGCCTACAATGAGCAGTTCTTC
TRBJ2-4,.,TRBD2,TRBV19,CASTGIGLAGENIQYF,TGTGCCAGTACCGGGATCGGACTAGCGGGGGAAAACATTCAGTACTTC
TRBJ1-3,.,TRBD1,TRBV7-7,CASSPSFTGAGNTIYF,TGTGCCAGCAGCCCTTCGTTCACAGGGGCTGGAAACACCATATATTTT
TRBJ2-7,.,.,TRBV2,CASSDPRFPYEQYF,TGTGCCAGCAGTGACCCCAGGTTCCCCTACGAGCAGTACTTC
TRBJ2-1,.,TRBD1,TRBV15,CATSRSGTGGDEQFF,TGTGCCACCAGCAGATCCGGGACAGGGGGCGATGAGCAGTTCTTC
TRBJ1-6,.,.,TRBV7-3,CASSRSGLYNSPLHF,TGTGCCAGCAGCCGGAGTGGATTGTATAATTCACCCCTCCACTTT
TRBJ1-2,.,.,TRBV5-4,CASSLWADYGYTF,TGTGCCAGCAGCTTGTGGGCAGACTATGGCTACACCTTC
TRBJ2-2,.,.,TRBV6-5,CASSYSGHIGELFF,TGTGCCAGCAGTTACTCGGGCCATATCGGGGAGCTGTTTTTT
TRBJ1-5,.,.,TRBV9,CASSVEGWGQPQHF,TGTGCCAGCAGCGTAGAGGGGTGGGGACAGCCCCAGCATTTT
TRBJ2-1,.,.,TRBV5-1,CASSSDSSYNEQFF,TGCGCCAGCAGCTCTGACAGTTCCTACAATGAGCAGTTCTTC
TRBJ2-3,once,.,TRBV19,CASSANRGSDTQYF,TGTGCCAGTAGTGCCAACCGAGGATCAGATACGCAGTATTTT
TRBJ2-5,.,.,TRBV6-5,CASSLNRGETQYF,TGTGCCAGCAGTCTCAATCGGGGAGAGACCCAGTACTTC
TRBJ2-2,.,.,TRBV27,CASSLSLDEPGGELFF,TGTGCCAGCAGTTTATCCCTCGACGAACCGGGGGGGGAGCTGTTTTTT
TRBJ2-5,.,.,TRBV6-5,CASTLQETQYF,TGTGCCAGCACCTTGCAAGAGACCCAGTACTTC
TRBJ2-5,once,.,TRBV5-6,CASSSDGGPQETQYF,TGTGCCAGCAGCTCCGACGGGGGTCCCCAAGAGACCCAGTACTTC
TRBJ1-5,.,TRBD1,TRBV6-6,CASSRPLGQLYSNQPQHF,TGTGCCAGCAGTCGCCCCCTGGGACAGCTTTATAGCAATCAGCCCCAGCATTTT
TRBJ2-6,.,TRBD1,TRBV4-1,CASSQARDSGNSGANVLTF,TGCGCCAGCAGCCAGGCTCGGGACAGTGGAAACTCTGGGGCCAACGTCCTGACTTTC
TRBJ2-7,.,.,TRBV11-3,CASSLEYGGGHEQYF,TGTGCCAGCAGCTTAGAGTATGGAGGGGGCCACGAGCAGTACTTC
TRBJ2-7,.,.,TRBV6-2/TRBV6-3,CASSYVTVPSEQYF,TGTGCCAGCAGTTATGTAACAGTACCCTCCGAGCAGTACTTC
TRBJ2-1,.,TRBD2,TRBV7-9,CASSPEGTRSSDEQFF,TGTGCCAGCAGCCCAGAGGGGACTAGGTCCTCAGATGAGCAGTTCTTC
TRBJ1-5,.,.,TRBV5-4,CASSSGTLNQPQHF,TGTGCCAGCAGCTCCGGGACATTGAATCAGCCCCAGCATTTT
TRBJ1-6,.,.,TRBV5-1,CASSSTGSGNSPLHF,TGCGCCAGCAGCTCTACAGGGAGTGGTAATTCACCCCTCCACTTT
TRBJ1-6,.,.,TRBV5-6,CASSLVGGNSPLHF,TGTGCCAGCAGCTTGGTGGGGGGTAATTCACCCCTCCACTTT
TRBJ1-2,.,TRBD1,TRBV7-9,CASSFLPGQPNYGYTF,TGTGCCAGCAGCTTCCTACCGGGACAGCCTAACTATGGCTACACCTTC
TRBJ2-1,.,.,TRBV6-2/TRBV6-3,CASSYTPGTFNEQFF,TGTGCCAGCAGTTACACTCCCGGGACTTTCAATGAGCAGTTCTTC
TRBJ2-5,.,.,TRBV6-5,CASSYSKGSETQYF,TGTGCCAGCAGTTACTCGAAAGGGAGCGAGACCCAGTACTTC
TRBJ2-1,.,.,TRBV10-3,CATQPVGTEQFF,TGTGCCACCCAACCTGTGGGCACTGAGCAGTTCTTC
TRBJ2-6,.,TRBD1,TRBV6-5,CASSYTTGAGANVLTF,TGTGCCAGCAGTTACACCACAGGGGCTGGGGCCAACGTCCTGACTTTC
TRBJ2-1,.,.,TRBV28,CASSENGAQNSYNEQFF,TGTGCCAGCAGTGAAAACGGAGCTCAAAATTCCTACAATGAGCAGTTCTTC
TRBJ2-3,once,.,TRBV6-6,CASSSTDTQYF,TGTGCCAGCAGTAGCACCGATACGCAGTATTTT
TRBJ1-3,.,.,TRBV9,CASSPRGGSGNTIYF,TGTGCCAGCAGCCCCCGTGGGGGGTCGGGAAACACCATATATTTT
TRBJ2-6,.,TRBD1,TRBV10-1,CASSGGQGIGGANVLTF,TGCGCCAGCAGTGGGGGACAGGGGATCGGTGGGGCCAACGTCCTGACTTTC
TRBJ1-1,.,.,TRBV4-3,CASSQEAGSTFF,TGCGCCAGCAGCCAAGAGGCAGGGTCGACTTTCTTT
TRBJ1-2,.,.,TRBV9,CASSESLTDPLYSNYGYTF,TGTGCCAGCAGCGAATCCCTTACAGACCCTCTATACTCAAACTATGGCTACACCTTC
TRBJ2-1,.,TRBD1,TRBV18,CASSPRESGQGTNEQFF,TGTGCCAGCTCACCACGCGAGTCAGGACAGGGGACGAATGAGCAGTTCTTC
TRBJ2-3,.,.,TRBV30,CAWTSGYTQYF,TGTGCCTGGACCTCGGGATATACGCAGTATTTT